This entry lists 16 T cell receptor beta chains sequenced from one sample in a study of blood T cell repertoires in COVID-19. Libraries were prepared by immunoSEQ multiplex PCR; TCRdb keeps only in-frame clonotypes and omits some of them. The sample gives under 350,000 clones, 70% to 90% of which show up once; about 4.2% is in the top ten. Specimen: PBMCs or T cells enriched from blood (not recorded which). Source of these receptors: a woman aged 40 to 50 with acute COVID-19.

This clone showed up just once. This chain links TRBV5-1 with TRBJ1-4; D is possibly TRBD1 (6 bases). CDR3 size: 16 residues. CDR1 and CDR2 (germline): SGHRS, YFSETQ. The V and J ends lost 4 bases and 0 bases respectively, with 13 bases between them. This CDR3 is CASSVGQTATNEKLFF. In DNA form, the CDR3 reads TGCGCCAGCAGCGTAGGACAGACTGCAACTAATGAAAAACTGTTTTTT.

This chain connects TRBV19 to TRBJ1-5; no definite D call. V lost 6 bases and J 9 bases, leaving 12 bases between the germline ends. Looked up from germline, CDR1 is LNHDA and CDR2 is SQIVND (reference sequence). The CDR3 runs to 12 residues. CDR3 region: CASSFGLRPQHF. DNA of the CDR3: TGTGCCAGTAGCTTTGGTCTAAGGCCCCAGCATTTT. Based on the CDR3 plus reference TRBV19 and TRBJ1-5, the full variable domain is DGGITQSPKYLFRKEGQNVTLSCEQNLNHDAMYWYRQDPGQGLRLIYYSQIVNDFQKGDIAEGYSVSREKKESFPLTVTSAQKNPTAFYLCASSFGLRPQHFGDGTRLSIL.

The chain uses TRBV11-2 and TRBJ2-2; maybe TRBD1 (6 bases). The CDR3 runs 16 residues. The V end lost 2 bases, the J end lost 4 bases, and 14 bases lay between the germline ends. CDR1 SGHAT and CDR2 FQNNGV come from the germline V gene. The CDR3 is CASSLSITGLTGELFF. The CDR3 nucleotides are TGTGCCAGCAGCTTATCGATAACAGGGCTCACCGGGGAGCTGTTTTTT.

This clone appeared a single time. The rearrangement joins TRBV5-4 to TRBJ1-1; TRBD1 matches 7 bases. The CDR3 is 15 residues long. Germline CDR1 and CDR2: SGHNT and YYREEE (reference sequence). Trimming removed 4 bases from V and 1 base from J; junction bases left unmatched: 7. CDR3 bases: TGTGCCAGCAGCGAAGGACAGGAGAGGAACACTGAAGCTTTCTTT. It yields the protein CASSEGQERNTEAFF.

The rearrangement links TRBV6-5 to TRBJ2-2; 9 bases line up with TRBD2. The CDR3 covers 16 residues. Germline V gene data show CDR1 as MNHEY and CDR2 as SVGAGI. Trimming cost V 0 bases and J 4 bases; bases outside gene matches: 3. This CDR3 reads CASSYSSGGSTGELFF. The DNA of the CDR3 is TGTGCCAGCAGTTACTCTAGCGGGGGTAGCACCGGGGAGCTGTTTTTT.

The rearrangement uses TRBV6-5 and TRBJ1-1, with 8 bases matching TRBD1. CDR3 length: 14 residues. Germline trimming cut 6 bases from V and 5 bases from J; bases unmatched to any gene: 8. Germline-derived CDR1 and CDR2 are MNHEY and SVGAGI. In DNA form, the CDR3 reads TGTGCCAGCAGCACAGGGGGGATGAGGACTGAAGCTTTCTTT. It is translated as CASSTGGMRTEAFF.

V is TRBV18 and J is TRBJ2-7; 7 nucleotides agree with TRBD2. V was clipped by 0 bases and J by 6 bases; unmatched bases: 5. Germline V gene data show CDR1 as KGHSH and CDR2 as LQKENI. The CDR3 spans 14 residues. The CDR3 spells CASSPPNGGCEQYF. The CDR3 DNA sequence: TGTGCCAGCTCACCACCTAACGGGGGGTGCGAGCAGTACTTC.

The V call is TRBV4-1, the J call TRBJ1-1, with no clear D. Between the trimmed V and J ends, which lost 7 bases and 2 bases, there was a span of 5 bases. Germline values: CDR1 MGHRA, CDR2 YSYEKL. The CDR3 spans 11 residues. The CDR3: CASNGNTEAFF. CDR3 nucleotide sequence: TGCGCCAGCAACGGTAACACTGAAGCTTTCTTT.

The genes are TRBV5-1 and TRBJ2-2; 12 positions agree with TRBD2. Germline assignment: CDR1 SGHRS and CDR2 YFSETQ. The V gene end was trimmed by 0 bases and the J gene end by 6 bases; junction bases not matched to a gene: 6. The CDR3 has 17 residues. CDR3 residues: CASSLASGGASAGELFF. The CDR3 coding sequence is TGCGCCAGCAGCTTGGCTAGCGGGGGGGCCAGTGCCGGGGAGCTGTTTTTT. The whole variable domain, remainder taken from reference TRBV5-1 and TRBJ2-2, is KAGVTQTPRYLIKTRGQQVTLSCSPISGHRSVSWYQQTPGQGLQFLFEYFSETQRNKGNFPGRFSGRQFSNSRSEMNVSTLELGDSALYLCASSLASGGASAGELFFGEGSRLTVL.

DNA for the CDR3: TGTGCCAGCAGTTTATCGGCAGGACAGGTTAACTATGGCTACACCTTC. Residues: CASSLSAGQVNYGYTF. The chain employs TRBV27 and TRBJ1-2; 7 nucleotides agree with TRBD1. CDR3 length: 16 amino acids. Germline lookup yields CDR1 MNHEY and CDR2 SMNVEV (reference sequence). The junction had 5 bases not matched to a gene; V was cut back by 0 bases and J by 1 base.

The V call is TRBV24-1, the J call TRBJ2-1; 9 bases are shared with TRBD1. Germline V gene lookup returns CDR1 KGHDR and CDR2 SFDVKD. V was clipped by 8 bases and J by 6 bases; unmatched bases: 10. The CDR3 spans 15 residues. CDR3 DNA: TGTGCCACCACTGGGACAGGGTCATTTTCCAATGAGCAGTTCTTC. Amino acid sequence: CATTGTGSFSNEQFF.

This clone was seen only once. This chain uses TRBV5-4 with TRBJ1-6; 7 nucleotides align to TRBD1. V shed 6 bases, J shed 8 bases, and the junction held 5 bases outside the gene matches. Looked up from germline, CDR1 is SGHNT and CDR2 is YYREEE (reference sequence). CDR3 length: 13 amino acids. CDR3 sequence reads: CASTRQGDSPLHF. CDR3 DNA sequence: TGTGCCAGCACCCGACAGGGAGATTCACCCCTCCACTTT. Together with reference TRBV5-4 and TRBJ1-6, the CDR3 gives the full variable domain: ETGVTQSPTHLIKTRGQQVTLRCSSQSGHNTVSWYQQALGQGPQFIFQYYREEENGRGNFPPRFSGLQFPNYSSELNVNALELDDSALYLCASTRQGDSPLHFGNGTRLTVT.

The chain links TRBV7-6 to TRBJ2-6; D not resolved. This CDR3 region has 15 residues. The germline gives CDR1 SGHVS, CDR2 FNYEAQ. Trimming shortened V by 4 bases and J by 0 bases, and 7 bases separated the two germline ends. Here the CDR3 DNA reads TGTGCCAGCAGCTCGGTTCTCTCTGGGGCCAACGTCCTGACTTTC. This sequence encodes CASSSVLSGANVLTF.

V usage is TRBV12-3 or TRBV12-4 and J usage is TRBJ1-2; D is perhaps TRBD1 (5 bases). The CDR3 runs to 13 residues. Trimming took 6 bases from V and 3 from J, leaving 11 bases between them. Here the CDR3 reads CASSSLRDYGYTF. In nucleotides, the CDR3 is TGTGCCAGCAGCTCCCTCAGGGACTATGGCTACACCTTC.

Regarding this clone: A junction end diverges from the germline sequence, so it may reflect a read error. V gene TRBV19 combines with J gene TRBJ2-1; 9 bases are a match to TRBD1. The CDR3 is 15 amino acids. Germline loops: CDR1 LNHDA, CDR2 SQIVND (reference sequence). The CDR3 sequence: CASSLSGQGYSEQFF. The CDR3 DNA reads TGTGCCAGTAGTTTATCCGGACAGGGGTACAGTGAGCAGTTCTTC.

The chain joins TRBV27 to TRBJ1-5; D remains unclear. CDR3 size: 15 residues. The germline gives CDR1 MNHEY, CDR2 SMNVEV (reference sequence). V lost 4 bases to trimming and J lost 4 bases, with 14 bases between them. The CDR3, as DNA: TGTGCCAGCAGTTCGATCCGGGAGCTAAATCAGCCCCAGCATTTT. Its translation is CASSSIRELNQPQHF.